This T cell receptor (beta chain) emerged from a study of post-analysis software for immune sequencing data. Points from the study as a whole: Versus controls, multiple sclerosis patients showed significantly lower diversity (normalized Chao1). F measure clustering grouped samples strongly by preparation batch.

Unique molecular identifiers were carried by the TCR beta cDNA libraries. Researchers reported a few hundred thousand cDNA molecules coming from roughly 1 to 10 million T cells. TCRdb re-derived calls from the PCR reads in MiXCR, one entry per CDR3 protein. Counted here are hundreds of thousands of distinct CDR3 sequences, more than 50% occurring once; the ten biggest clones make up about 11%. As concerns this clonotype: Its antigen is unknown.

The sequence was collected from a girl aged 2-10 years with multiple sclerosis. Sequenced material: blood.

The CDR3 region is CAGLEGSGNEQFF. In DNA, the CDR3 is TGTGCCGGCCTCGAGGGCTCAGGCAATGAGCAGTTCTTC. This sequence joins TRBV6-2 or TRBV6-3 and TRBJ2-1; D perhaps matches TRBD2 (5 bases). Trimming removed 11 bases from V and 6 bases from J, with 17 bases in between. The V gene's germline CDR1 is MNHEY and CDR2 SVGEGT. The CDR3 is 13 amino acids.